The subject of this entry is one TCR beta chain. The antigen remains undetermined. This entry is derived from a study of cytomegalovirus exposure and HLA in healthy donors. Regarding the study as a whole: In a later analysis, compared with equally common non-associated chains, HLA-associated beta chains were more expanded.

Primers included in the PCR were 60 Vbeta and 13 Jbeta primers. TCRdb's copy holds only in-frame clones and misses some; the assay was immunoSEQ multiplex PCR. This table has some 160,000 clones, 80% to 90% appearing once. This CDR3 region has 15 residues. CDR1 SEHNR and CDR2 FQNEAQ come from the germline V gene (reference sequence). The J segment lost 7 bases and the V segment lost 3 bases, leaving 7 bases of the junction unmatched. The receptor was derived from a man in his fifties or sixties in good health and CMV-seropositive. The J gene is TRBJ1-2, the V gene TRBV7-9, with TRBD1 matching over 11 bases. Source material: PBMCs. In nucleotides, the CDR3 is TGTGCCAGCAGCTTGACCGGGACAGGGGGACGTGGCTACACCTTC. Its protein is CASSLTGTGGRGYTF.